This T cell receptor (beta chain) derives from a study of technical replicates of blood from several donors. Sequenced by immunoSEQ multiplex PCR; TCRdb stores in-frame clones only, minus some. The repertoire holds 74,000 or so clones, with 90% to 97% as singletons. This clone was observed once. Sequencing was performed on T cells isolated from PBMCs. This TCR was sampled from a human donor in good health.

The CDR3 here is CASSQVVGKANEKLFF. In DNA, the CDR3 is TGTGCCAGCAGCCAAGTGGTCGGGAAGGCTAATGAAAAACTGTTTTTT. J is TRBJ1-4 and V is TRBV4-2; D gene unclear. CDR3 length: 16 amino acids. Trimming took off 1 base at V and 3 bases at J, with 12 bases between the two ends. The germline V gene has CDR1 LGHNA and CDR2 YNFKEQ.